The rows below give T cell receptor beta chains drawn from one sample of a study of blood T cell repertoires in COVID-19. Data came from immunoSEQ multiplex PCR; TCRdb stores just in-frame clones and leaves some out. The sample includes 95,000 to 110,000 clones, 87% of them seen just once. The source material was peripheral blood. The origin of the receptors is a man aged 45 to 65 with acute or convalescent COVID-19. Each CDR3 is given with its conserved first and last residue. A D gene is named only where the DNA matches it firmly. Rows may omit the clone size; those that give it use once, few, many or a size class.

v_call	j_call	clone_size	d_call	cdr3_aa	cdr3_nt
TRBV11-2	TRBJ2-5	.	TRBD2	CASSPGLAGDPYQETQYF	TGTGCCAGCAGCCCTGGACTAGCGGGAGACCCGTACCAAGAGACCCAGTACTTC
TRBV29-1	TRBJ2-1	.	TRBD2	CSAPGRASGRNEQFF	TGCAGCGCCCCAGGTCGGGCTAGCGGGAGGAATGAGCAGTTCTTC
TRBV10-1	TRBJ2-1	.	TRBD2	CASSGGLAGTEQFF	TGCGCCAGCAGTGGCGGACTAGCGGGTACTGAGCAGTTCTTC
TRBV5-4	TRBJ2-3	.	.	CASSPGAGRGDTQYF	TGTGCCAGCAGCCCTGGTGCGGGACGCGGAGATACGCAGTATTTT
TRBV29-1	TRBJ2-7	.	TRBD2	CSVEFAGGLGEQYF	TGCAGCGTTGAATTTGCGGGAGGGCTTGGCGAGCAGTACTTC
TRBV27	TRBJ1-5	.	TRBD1	CASSLSDPGTGSFNQPQHF	TGTGCCAGCAGTTTATCGGATCCTGGGACAGGGAGTTTCAATCAGCCCCAGCATTTT
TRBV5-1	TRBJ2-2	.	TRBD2	CASSLVASGNGELFF	TGCGCCAGCAGCTTGGTTGCTAGCGGGAACGGGGAGCTGTTTTTT
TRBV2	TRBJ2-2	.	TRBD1	CARSRTGTNTGELFF	TGTGCCAGATCCCGGACAGGGACGAACACCGGGGAGCTGTTTTTT
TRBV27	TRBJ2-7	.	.	CASSKRELYEQYF	TGTGCCAGCAGTAAGAGAGAGCTATACGAGCAGTACTTC
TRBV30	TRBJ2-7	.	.	CAWSPLGSNRDEQYF	TGTGCCTGGAGTCCCCTAGGGTCGAACAGGGACGAGCAGTACTTC
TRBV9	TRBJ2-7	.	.	CASSVLSPSYEQYF	TGTGCCAGCAGCGTACTGAGTCCCTCCTACGAGCAGTACTTC
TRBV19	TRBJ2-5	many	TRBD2	CASSPLTSPHQETQYF	TGTGCCAGTAGTCCTTTGACTAGCCCTCACCAAGAGACCCAGTACTTC
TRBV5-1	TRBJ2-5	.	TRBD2	CASSWTSGKETQYF	TGCGCCAGCAGCTGGACTAGCGGAAAAGAGACCCAGTACTTC
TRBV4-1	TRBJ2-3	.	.	CASSQDSGSDSTDTQYF	TGCGCCAGCAGCCAAGATTCCGGGAGTGATAGCACAGATACGCAGTATTTT
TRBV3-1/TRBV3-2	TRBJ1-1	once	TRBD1	CASSPRDRANTEAFF	TGTGCCAGCAGCCCTCGGGACAGGGCGAACACTGAAGCTTTCTTT
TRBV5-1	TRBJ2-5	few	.	CASSLATGTQETQYF	TGCGCCAGCAGCTTGGCCACAGGGACCCAAGAGACCCAGTACTTC
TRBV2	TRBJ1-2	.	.	CATIPFGYGYTF	TGTGCCACTATCCCCTTCGGCTATGGCTACACCTTC
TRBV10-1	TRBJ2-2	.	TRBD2	CASSPSGRKNGELFF	TGCGCCAGCAGTCCTAGCGGGAGAAAGAACGGGGAGCTGTTTTTT
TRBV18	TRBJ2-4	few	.	CASSPPYSPENIQYF	TGTGCCAGCTCACCACCCTATTCCCCGGAAAACATTCAGTACTTC
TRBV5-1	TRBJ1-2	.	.	CASSLNGLDNVGYTF	TGCGCCAGCAGCTTGAATGGGCTCGACAATGTAGGCTACACCTTC
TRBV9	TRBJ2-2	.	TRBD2	CASSVTSGKLGGELFF	TGTGCCAGCAGCGTAACCAGCGGGAAGTTGGGCGGGGAGCTGTTTTTT
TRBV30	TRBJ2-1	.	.	CAWRLVPAHEQFF	TGTGCCTGGCGACTAGTACCCGCACATGAGCAGTTCTTC
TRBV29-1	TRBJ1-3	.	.	CSVALGSGNTIYF	TGCAGCGTTGCCCTCGGCTCTGGAAACACCATATATTTT
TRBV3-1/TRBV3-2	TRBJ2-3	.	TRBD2	CASSQDTGLAGVDTQYF	TGTGCCAGCAGCCAAGATACCGGACTAGCGGGAGTAGATACGCAGTATTTT
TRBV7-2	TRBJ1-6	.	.	CASSPQVGYNSPLHF	TGTGCCAGCAGTCCCCAAGTCGGCTATAATTCACCCCTCCACTTT
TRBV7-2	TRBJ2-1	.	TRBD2	CASSVTSGLGGDEQFF	TGTGCCAGCAGCGTGACTAGCGGCCTAGGCGGCGATGAGCAGTTCTTC
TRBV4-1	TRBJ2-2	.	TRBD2	CASSQTARGANTGELFF	TGCGCCAGCAGCCAGACGGCTCGGGGGGCGAACACCGGGGAGCTGTTTTTT
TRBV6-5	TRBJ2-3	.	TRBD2	CAIISGRAGSDTQYF	TGTGCCATCATTAGCGGGAGGGCCGGTTCAGATACGCAGTATTTT
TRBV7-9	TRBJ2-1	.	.	CASTSWRVYNEQFF	TGTGCCAGCACCTCTTGGCGGGTCTACAATGAGCAGTTCTTC
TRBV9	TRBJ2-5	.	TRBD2	CASSQPSSGPLRETQYF	TGTGCCAGCAGCCAGCCTTCTAGCGGGCCGCTCCGTGAGACCCAGTACTTC
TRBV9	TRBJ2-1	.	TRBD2	CASSGMRGGGNNEQFF	TGTGCCAGCAGCGGGATGCGCGGGGGAGGAAACAATGAGCAGTTCTTC
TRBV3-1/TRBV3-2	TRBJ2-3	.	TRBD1	CASSQRQGFSTDTQYF	TGTGCCAGCAGCCAACGACAGGGTTTTAGCACAGATACGCAGTATTTT
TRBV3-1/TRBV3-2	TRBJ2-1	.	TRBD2	CASSQELAGATEQFF	TGTGCCAGCAGCCAAGAACTAGCGGGAGCCACTGAGCAGTTCTTC
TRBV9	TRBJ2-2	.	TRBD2	CASSGRASGNTGELFF	TGTGCCAGCAGCGGGCGGGCTAGCGGTAACACCGGGGAGCTGTTTTTT
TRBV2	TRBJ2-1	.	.	CASSWGGTGNEQFF	TGTGCCAGCAGTTGGGGCGGGACGGGGAATGAGCAGTTCTTC
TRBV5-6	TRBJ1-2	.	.	CASSLREVDGYTF	TGTGCCAGCAGCTTGCGGGAAGTCGATGGCTACACCTTC
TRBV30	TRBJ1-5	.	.	CAWSVGSNQPQHF	TGTGCCTGGAGTGTGGGGAGTAATCAGCCCCAGCATTTT
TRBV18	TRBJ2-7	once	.	CASSPMMGVAEQYF	TGTGCCAGCTCACCTATGATGGGAGTTGCCGAGCAGTACTTC
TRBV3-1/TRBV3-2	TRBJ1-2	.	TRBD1	CASSLGDRVYGYTF	TGTGCCAGCAGCCTCGGGGACAGGGTCTATGGCTACACCTTC
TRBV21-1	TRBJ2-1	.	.	CASSPQGRRYNEQFF	TGTGCCAGCAGCCCCCAGGGAAGACGGTACAATGAGCAGTTCTTC
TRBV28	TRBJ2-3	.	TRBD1	CASSLLPSRGQSTDTQYF	TGTGCCAGCAGTTTATTGCCTTCCAGGGGACAGAGCACAGATACGCAGTATTTT
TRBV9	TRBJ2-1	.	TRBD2	CASSVDGSGRGNEQFF	TGTGCCAGCAGCGTAGATGGTAGCGGGAGAGGGAATGAGCAGTTCTTC
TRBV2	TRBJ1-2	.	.	CASSENLWTRDPKSANYGYTF	TGTGCCAGCAGTGAAAATTTGTGGACCAGGGATCCGAAGAGCGCTAACTATGGCTACACCTTC
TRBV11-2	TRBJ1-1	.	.	CASSLAQDKKAFF	TGTGCCAGCAGCTTAGCACAGGATAAGAAAGCTTTCTTT
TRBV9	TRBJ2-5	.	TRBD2	CASSTSTWTSGRQETQYF	TGTGCCAGCAGCACGAGCACGTGGACTAGCGGGCGACAAGAGACCCAGTACTTC
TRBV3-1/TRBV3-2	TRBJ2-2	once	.	CASSPLETTGELFF	TGTGCCAGCAGCCCACTCGAAACCACCGGGGAGCTGTTTTTT
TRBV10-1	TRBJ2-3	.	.	CASSMGAPTDTQYF	TGCGCCAGCAGTATGGGGGCGCCCACAGATACGCAGTATTTT
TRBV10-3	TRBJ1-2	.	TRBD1	CAISRGQGDYGYTF	TGTGCCATCAGTCGGGGACAGGGGGACTATGGCTACACCTTC
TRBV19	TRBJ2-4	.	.	CAIKSGNIQYF	TGTGCCATTAAGAGCGGAAACATTCAGTACTTC
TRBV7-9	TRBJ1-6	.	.	CASSFDNSPLHF	TGTGCCAGCAGCTTCGATAATTCACCCCTCCACTTT
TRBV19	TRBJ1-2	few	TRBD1	CASSAPPPKGGEYGYTF	TGTGCCAGTAGTGCTCCTCCCCCGAAAGGGGGCGAATATGGCTACACCTTC
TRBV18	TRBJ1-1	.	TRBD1	CASSLQQGAQSTEAFF	TGTGCCAGCTCACTTCAACAGGGGGCGCAAAGCACTGAAGCTTTCTTT
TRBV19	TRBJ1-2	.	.	CASSIGRHTGPSYGYTF	TGTGCCAGTAGTATAGGGCGGCATACAGGCCCTAGCTATGGCTACACCTTC
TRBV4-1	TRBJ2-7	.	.	CASSQETEYEQYF	TGCGCCAGCAGCCAAGAAACTGAATACGAGCAGTACTTC
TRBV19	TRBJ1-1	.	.	CASSIKALGSEAFF	TGTGCCAGTAGTATAAAGGCCCTCGGGTCTGAAGCTTTCTTT
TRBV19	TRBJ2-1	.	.	CASSIVGAYNEQFF	TGTGCCAGTAGTATAGTCGGTGCCTACAATGAGCAGTTCTTC
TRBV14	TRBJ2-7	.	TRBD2	CASSPGTTLSQQYF	TGTGCCAGCAGTCCCGGGACTACACTCTCCCAGCAGTACTTC
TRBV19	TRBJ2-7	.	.	CASQRGTSYEQYF	TGTGCCAGTCAACGCGGGACTTCCTACGAGCAGTACTTC